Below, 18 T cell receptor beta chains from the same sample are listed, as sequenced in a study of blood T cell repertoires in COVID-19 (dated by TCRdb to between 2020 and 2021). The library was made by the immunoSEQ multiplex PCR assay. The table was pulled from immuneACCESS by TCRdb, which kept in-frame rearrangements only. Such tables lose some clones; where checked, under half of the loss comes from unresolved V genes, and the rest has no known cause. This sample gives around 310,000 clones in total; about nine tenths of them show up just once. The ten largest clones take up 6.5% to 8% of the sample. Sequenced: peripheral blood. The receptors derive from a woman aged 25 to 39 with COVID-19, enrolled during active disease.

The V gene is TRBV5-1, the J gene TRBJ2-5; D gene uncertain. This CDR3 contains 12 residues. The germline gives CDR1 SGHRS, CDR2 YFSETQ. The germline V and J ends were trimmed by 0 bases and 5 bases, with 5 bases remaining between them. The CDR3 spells CASSLDAETQYF. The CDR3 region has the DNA TGCGCCAGCAGCTTGGATGCGGAGACCCAGTACTTC.

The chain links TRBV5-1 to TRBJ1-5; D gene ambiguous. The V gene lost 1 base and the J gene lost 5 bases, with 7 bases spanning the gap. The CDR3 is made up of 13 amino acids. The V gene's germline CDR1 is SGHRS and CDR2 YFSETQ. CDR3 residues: CASSLTGDQPQHF. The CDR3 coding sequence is TGCGCCAGCAGCTTGACCGGGGATCAGCCCCAGCATTTT. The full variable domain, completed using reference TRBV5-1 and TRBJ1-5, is KAGVTQTPRYLIKTRGQQVTLSCSPISGHRSVSWYQQTPGQGLQFLFEYFSETQRNKGNFPGRFSGRQFSNSRSEMNVSTLELGDSALYLCASSLTGDQPQHFGDGTRLSIL.

The CDR3 sequence: CASSFGTGDNSPLHF. In DNA, the CDR3 is TGTGCCAGCAGTTTCGGGACAGGGGATAATTCACCCCTCCACTTT. This chain links TRBV6-5 with TRBJ1-6, with 10 nucleotides matching TRBD1. Germline V gene lookup returns CDR1 MNHEY and CDR2 SVGAGI. Trimming cost V 4 bases and J 5 bases; bases outside gene matches: 2. The CDR3 totals 15 residues.

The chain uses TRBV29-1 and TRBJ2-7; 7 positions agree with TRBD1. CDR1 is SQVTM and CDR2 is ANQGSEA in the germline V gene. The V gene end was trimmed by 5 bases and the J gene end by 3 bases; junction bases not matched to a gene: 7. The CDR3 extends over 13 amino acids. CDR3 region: CSVRQGEGYEQYF. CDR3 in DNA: TGCAGCGTTAGACAGGGTGAGGGCTACGAGCAGTACTTC.

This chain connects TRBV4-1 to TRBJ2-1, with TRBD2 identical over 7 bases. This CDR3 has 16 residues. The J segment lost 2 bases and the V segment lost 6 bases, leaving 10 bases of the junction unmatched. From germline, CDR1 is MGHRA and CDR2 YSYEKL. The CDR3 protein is CASSHPGGGTYNEQFF. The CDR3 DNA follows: TGCGCCAGCAGTCACCCGGGAGGCGGGACCTACAATGAGCAGTTCTTC.

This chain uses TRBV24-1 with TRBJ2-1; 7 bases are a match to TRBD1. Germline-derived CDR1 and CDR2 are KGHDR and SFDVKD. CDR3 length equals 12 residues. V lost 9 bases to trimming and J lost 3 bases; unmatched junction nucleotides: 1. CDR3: CATGTDYNEQFF. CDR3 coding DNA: TGTGCCACCGGGACAGACTACAATGAGCAGTTCTTC.

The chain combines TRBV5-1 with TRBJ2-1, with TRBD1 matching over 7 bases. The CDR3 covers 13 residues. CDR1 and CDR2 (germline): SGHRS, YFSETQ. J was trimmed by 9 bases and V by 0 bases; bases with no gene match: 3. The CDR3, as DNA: TGCGCCAGCAGCTTGGGAGGGGGCTTTGAGCAGTTCTTC. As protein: CASSLGGGFEQFF.

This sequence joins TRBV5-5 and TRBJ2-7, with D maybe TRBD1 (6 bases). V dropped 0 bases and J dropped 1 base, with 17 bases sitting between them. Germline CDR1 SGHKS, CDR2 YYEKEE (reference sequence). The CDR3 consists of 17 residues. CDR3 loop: CASSLGLGDTNSYEQYF. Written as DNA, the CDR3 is TGTGCCAGCAGCTTGGGGTTAGGGGACACCAATTCCTACGAGCAGTACTTC.

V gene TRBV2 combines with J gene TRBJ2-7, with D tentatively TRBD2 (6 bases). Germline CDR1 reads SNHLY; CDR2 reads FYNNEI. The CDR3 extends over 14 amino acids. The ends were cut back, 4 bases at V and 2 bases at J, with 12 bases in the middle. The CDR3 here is CASSAAGIAYEQYF. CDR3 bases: TGTGCCAGCAGTGCGGCGGGAATCGCCTACGAGCAGTACTTC.

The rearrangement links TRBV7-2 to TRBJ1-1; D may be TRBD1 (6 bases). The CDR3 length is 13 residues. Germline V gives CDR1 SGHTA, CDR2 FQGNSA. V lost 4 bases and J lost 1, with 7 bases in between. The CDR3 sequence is CASSSTGNTEAFF. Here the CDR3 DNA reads TGTGCCAGCAGCTCGACAGGGAACACTGAAGCTTTCTTT.

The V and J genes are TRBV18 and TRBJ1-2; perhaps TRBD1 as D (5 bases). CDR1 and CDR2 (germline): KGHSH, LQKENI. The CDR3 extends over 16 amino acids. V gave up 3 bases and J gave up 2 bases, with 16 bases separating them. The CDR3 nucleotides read TGTGCCAGCTCACCGGAAACGCACAGGATAAACTATGGCTACACCTTC. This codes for CASSPETHRINYGYTF. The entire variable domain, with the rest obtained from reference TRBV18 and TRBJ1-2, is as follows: NAGVMQNPRHLVRRRGQEARLRCSPMKGHSHVYWYRQLPEEGLKFMVYLQKENIIDESGMPKERFSAEFPKEGPSILRIQQVVRGDSAAYFCASSPETHRINYGYTFGSGTRLTVV.

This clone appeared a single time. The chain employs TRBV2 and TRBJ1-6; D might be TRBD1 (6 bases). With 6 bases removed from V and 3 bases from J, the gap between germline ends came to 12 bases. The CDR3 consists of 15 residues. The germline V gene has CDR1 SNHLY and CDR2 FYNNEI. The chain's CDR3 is CASSQTGFYNSPLHF. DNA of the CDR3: TGTGCCAGCAGCCAGACAGGATTCTATAATTCACCCCTCCACTTT.

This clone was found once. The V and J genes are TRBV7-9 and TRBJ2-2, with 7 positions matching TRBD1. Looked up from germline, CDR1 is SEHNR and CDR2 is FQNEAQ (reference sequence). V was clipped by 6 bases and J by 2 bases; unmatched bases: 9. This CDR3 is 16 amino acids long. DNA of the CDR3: TGTGCCAGCAGGGCATCCGGGACAGCCAACACCGGGGAGCTGTTTTTT. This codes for CASRASGTANTGELFF.

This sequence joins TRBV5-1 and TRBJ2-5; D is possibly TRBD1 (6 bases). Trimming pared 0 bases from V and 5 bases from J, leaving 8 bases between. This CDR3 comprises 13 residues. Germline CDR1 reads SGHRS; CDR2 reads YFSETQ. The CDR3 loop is CASSLEGDETQYF. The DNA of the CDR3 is TGCGCCAGCAGCTTGGAGGGGGATGAGACCCAGTACTTC. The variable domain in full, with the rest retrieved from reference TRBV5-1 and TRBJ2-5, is KAGVTQTPRYLIKTRGQQVTLSCSPISGHRSVSWYQQTPGQGLQFLFEYFSETQRNKGNFPGRFSGRQFSNSRSEMNVSTLELGDSALYLCASSLEGDETQYFGPGTRLLVL.

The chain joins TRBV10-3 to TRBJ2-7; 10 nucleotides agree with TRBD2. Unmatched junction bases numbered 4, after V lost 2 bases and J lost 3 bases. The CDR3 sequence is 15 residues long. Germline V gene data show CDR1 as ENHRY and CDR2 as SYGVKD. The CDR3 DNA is TGTGCCATCAGTGAGAGGATAGCGGGAGGCTACGAGCAGTACTTC. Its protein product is CAISERIAGGYEQYF.

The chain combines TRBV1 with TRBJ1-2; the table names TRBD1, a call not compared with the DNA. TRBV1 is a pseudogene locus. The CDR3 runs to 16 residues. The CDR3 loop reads CTSSHCPPRLNYGYTF. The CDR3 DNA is TGCACCAGCAGCCACTGCCCCCCCAGGTTGAACTATGGCTACACCTTC.

In DNA form, the CDR3 reads TGTGCCAGCAGCTTAGCCGCGGGAGGGCCAAAAGGTGAGCAGTTCTTC. As protein: CASSLAAGGPKGEQFF. This chain links TRBV7-8 with TRBJ2-1; TRBD2 aligns across 9 bases. After removal of 0 bases from V and 9 bases from J, the junction contained 9 bases not matched to a gene. Germline-derived CDR1 and CDR2 are SGHVS and FQNEAQ. This CDR3 has 16 amino acids. Combining the CDR3 with reference TRBV7-8 and TRBJ2-1 gives the whole variable domain GAGVSQSPRYKVAKRGQDVALRCDPISGHVSLFWYQQALGQGPEFLTYFQNEAQLDKSGLPSDRFFAERPEGSVSTLKIQRTQQEDSAVYLCASSLAAGGPKGEQFFGPGTRLTVL.

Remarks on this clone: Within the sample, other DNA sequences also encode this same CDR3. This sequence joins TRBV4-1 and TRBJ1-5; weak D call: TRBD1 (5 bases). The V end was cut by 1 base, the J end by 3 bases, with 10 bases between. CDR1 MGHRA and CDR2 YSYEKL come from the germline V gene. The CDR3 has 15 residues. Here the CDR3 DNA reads TGCGCCAGCAGCCAAGTTCCAGGGTCCAATCAGCCCCAGCATTTT. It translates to CASSQVPGSNQPQHF.